Described below is a single T cell receptor (beta chain) sequence and its context. Its target is not known. This record comes from a study of beta chain features in type 1 diabetes. General study findings and limits: Researchers report that Type 1 diabetes patients had moderately but significantly shorter TCRB CDR3s across all four CD4+ subsets. The study found that naive, central memory and Treg TCRB repertoires appeared more similar in patients than in healthy donors.

Reverse transcribing all isolated RNA meant expressed TCRB transcripts were sequenced. Sequencing was performed with immunoSEQ multiplex PCR; in TCRdb, only in-frame clones are kept and a portion is missing. The sample has more than 300,000 clones, less than 9.5% seen once. This CDR3 has 14 amino acids. Germline V CDR1 and CDR2: SNHLY, FYNNEI. V was trimmed by 2 bases and J by 2 bases, leaving 9 bases between them. Sorting of CD4+ naive, central memory, regulatory and stem cell-like memory cells was performed via CD45RO/CCR7/CD25/CD127/CD95/CD27. Purities in excess of 98% were seen in all sorted populations.

The chain employs TRBV2 and TRBJ2-5; D is unresolved. The TCR was taken from a woman younger than 35 in good health. Source material: central memory CD4+ T cells from blood. The CDR3 coding sequence is TGTGCCAGCAGTGAATTTCAGGAACAAGAGACCCAGTACTTC. The encoded protein is CASSEFQEQETQYF.